This T cell receptor (beta chain) was observed in a study of CD8 T cells in Susac syndrome. The V end was cut by 0 bases, the J end by 2 bases, with 9 bases between. Germline V gives CDR1 LGHNA, CDR2 YSLEER. The CDR3 is 15 amino acids. Reverse transcription of roughly 0.45 to 1 ug RNA was performed with random hexamers. Amplification of TCR beta CDR3 by immunoSEQ multiplex PCR spanned 54 Vbeta and 13 Jbeta. TCRdb passed the immunoSEQ multiplex PCR reads through MiXCR, listing each CDR3 protein once. Among about 210,000 distinct CDR3 sequences listed, 95% were seen once. The sample consisted of CD4+ T cells from PBMCs. This chain uses TRBV4-3 with TRBJ2-3; a weak D match, TRBD2 (5 bases). The sequence came from a human donor with multiple sclerosis. The CDR3 region is CASSQEPAVTDTQYF. The CDR3 nucleotides are TGCGCCAGCAGCCAAGAGCCAGCGGTCACAGATACGCAGTATTTT.